The entry below gives a single TCR beta chain sequence along with its context. What it recognizes is unknown. The record originates from a study of blood T cells in healthy people across ages. CDR3 length: 14 amino acids. CDR1 MGHDK and CDR2 SYGVNS come from the germline V gene. Each donor was a healthy Caucasian individual from Russia, aged about 6 to 100. Findings of the study overall: Diversity estimates from one million T cells were considered underestimates. Researchers said unsorted PBMCs prevented a conclusive naive versus antigen-experienced comparison. Changes in expanded clonotypes were possibly confounded, as the CMV status of donors was unknown.

Sample-barcoded 5' priming and a J-beta primer mix drove a second PCR of about 6 to 12 cycles. One entry per CDR3 protein, called by TCRdb with MiXCR from the 5' RACE reads. Of about 1,400,000 distinct CDR3 sequences listed, approximately 59% are singletons. This sequence joins TRBV25-1 and TRBJ2-5, with 9 bases that match TRBD1. The end of the DNA fits TRBJ2-7 better, so the J call may be wrong. The sample consisted of blood. The origin of this receptor is a man between 18 and 29 years old in good health. The CDR3 spells CATTGGLLPYEQYF. CDR3 coding DNA: TGTGCCACCACAGGGGGCTTACTACCCTACGAGCAGTACTTC.